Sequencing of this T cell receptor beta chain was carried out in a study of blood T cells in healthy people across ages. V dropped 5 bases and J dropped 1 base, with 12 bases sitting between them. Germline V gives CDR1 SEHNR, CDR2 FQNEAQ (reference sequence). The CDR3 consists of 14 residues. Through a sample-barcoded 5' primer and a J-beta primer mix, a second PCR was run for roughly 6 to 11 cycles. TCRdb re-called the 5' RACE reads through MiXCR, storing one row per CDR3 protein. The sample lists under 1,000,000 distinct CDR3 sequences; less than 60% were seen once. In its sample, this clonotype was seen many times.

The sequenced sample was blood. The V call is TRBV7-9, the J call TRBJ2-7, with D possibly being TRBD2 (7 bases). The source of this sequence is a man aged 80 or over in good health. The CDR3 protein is CASSLGGLSYEQYF. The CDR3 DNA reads TGTGCCAGCAGCCTCGGGGGGCTTTCCTACGAGCAGTACTTC. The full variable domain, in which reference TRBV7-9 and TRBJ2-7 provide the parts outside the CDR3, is DTGVSQNPRHKITKRGQNVTFRCDPISEHNRLYWYRQTLGQGPEFLTYFQNEAQLEKSRLLSDRFSAERPKGSFSTLEIQRTEQGDSAMYLCASSLGGLSYEQYFGPGTRLTVT.